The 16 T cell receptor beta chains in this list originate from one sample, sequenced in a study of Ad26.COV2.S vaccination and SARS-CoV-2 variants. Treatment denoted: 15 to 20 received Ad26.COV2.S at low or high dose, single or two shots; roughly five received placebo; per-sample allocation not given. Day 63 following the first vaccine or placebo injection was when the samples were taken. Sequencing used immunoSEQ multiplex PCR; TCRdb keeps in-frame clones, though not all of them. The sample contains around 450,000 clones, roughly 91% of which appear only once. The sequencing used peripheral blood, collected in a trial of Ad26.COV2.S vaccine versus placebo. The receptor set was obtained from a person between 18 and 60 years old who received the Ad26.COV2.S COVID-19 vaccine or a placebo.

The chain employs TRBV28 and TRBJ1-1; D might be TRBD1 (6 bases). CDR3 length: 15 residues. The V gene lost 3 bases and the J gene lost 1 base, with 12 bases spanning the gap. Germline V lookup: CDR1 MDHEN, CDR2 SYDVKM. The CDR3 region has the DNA TGTGCCAGCAGTTTCCGGGGGGCCGGGAACACTGAAGCTTTCTTT. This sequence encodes CASSFRGAGNTEAFF.

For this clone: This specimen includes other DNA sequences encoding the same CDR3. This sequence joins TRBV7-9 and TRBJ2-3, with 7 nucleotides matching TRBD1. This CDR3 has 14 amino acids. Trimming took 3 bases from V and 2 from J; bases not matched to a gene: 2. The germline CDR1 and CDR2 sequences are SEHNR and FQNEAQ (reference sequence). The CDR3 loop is CASSLTGPTDTQYF. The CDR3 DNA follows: TGTGCCAGCAGCTTGACAGGGCCCACAGATACGCAGTATTTT.

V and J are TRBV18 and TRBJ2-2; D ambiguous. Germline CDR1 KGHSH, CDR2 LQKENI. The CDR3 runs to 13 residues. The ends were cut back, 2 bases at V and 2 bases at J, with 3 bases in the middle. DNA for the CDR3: TGTGCCAGCTCACCATATAACACCGGGGAGCTGTTTTTT. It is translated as CASSPYNTGELFF.

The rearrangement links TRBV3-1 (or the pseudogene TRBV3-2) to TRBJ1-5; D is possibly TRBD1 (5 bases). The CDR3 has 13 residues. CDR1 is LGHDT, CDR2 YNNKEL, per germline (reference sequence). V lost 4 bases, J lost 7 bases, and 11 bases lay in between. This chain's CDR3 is CASSLGREQPQHF. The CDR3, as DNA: TGTGCCAGCAGCCTGGGACGGGAGCAGCCCCAGCATTTT.

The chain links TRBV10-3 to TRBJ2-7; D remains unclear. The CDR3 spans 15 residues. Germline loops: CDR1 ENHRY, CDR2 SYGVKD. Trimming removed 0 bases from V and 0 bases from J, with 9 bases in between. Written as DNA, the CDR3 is TGTGCCATCAGTGAGTCAGGGTCTTTCTCCTACGAGCAGTACTTC. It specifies CAISESGSFSYEQYF.

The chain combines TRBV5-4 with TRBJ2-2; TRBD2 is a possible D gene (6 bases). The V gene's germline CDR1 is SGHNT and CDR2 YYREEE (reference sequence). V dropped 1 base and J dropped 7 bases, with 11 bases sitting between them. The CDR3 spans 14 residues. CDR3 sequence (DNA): TGTGCCAGCAGCTTGTGGGGGGAGTTCGGGGAGCTGTTTTTT. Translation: CASSLWGEFGELFF.

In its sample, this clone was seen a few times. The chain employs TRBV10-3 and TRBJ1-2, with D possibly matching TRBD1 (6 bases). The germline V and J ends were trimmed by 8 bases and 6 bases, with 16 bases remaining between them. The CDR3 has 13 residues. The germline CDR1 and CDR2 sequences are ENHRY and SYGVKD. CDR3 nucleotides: TGTGCCATCCAAGGTCAGGGGCTGGATGGCTACACCTTC. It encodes CAIQGQGLDGYTF.

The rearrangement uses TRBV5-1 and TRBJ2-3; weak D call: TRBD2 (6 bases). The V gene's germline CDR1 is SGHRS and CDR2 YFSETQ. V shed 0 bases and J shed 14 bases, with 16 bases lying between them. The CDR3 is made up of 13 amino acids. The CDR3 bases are TGCGCCAGCAGCTTGGCATTAGTGGGAGGAACGTATTTT. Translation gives CASSLALVGGTYF.

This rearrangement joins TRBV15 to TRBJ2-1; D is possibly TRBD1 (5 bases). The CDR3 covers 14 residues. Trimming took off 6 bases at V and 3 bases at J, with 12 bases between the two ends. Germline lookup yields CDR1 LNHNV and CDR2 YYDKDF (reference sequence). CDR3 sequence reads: CATRRQPNYNEQFF. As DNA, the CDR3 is TGTGCCACCAGGAGACAGCCGAACTACAATGAGCAGTTCTTC.

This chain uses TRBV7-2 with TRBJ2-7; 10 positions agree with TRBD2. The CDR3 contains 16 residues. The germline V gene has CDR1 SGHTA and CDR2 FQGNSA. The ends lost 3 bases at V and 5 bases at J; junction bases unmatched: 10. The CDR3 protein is CASSFRGSGLADEQYF. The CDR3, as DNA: TGTGCCAGCAGCTTTCGGGGGTCAGGACTAGCGGACGAGCAGTACTTC.

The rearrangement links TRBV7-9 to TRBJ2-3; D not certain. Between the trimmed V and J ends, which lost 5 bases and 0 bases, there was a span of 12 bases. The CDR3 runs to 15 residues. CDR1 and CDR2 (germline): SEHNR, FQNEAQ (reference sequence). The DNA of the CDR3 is TGTGCCAGCAGCCCGGACGGATCTAGCACAGATACGCAGTATTTT. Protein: CASSPDGSSTDTQYF.

CDR3: CAISESVAGGPDTQYF. CDR3 coding DNA: TGTGCCATCAGTGAGTCGGTAGCGGGAGGGCCAGATACGCAGTATTTT. The V and J genes are TRBV10-3 and TRBJ2-3; 11 bases align to TRBD2. CDR1 is ENHRY and CDR2 is SYGVKD in the germline V gene. V lost 0 bases, J lost 4 bases, and 3 bases stayed unmatched. The CDR3 runs 16 residues.

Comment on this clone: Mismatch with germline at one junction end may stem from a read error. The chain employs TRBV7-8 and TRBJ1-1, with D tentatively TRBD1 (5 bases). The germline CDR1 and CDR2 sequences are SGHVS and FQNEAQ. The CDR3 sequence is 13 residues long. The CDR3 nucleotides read TGTGCCAGCAGCTTAGGGGGGAACACTGAAGGTTTCTTT. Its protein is CASSLGGNTEGFF.

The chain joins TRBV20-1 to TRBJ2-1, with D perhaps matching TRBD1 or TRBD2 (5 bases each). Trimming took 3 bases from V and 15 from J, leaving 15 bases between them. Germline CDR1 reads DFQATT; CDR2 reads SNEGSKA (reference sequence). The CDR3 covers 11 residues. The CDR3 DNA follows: TGCAGTGCTAGGGGACCTTCGGTGGGGTTCTTC. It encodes CSARGPSVGFF.

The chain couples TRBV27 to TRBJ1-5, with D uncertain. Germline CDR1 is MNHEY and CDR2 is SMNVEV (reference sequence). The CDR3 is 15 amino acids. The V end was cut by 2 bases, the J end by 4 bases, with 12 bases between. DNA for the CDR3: TGTGCCAGCAGTTTAACCGGCCCGCTAAATCAGCCCCAGCATTTT. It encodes CASSLTGPLNQPQHF.

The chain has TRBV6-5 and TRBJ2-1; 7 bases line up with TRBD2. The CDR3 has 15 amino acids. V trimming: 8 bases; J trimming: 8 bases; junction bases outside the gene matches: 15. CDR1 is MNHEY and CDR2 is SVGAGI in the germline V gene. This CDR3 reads CASRFGGVGPDEQFF. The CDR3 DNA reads TGTGCCAGCCGCTTTGGGGGGGTTGGCCCCGATGAGCAGTTCTTC.